This TCR beta chain stems from a study of T cell changes during pregnancy in multiple sclerosis (dated by TCRdb to between 2018 and 2021). Broadly, across the study: The study examined how the T cell repertoire changed over the course of pregnancy in women with multiple sclerosis.

Library preparation was by the immunoSEQ multiplex PCR assay. TCRdb limited this immuneACCESS table to in-frame rearrangements with V and J called. A share of clones is missing; checked studies link under half to unresolved V genes, and the rest is unexplained. For this sample there are some 120,000 clones; more than 85% appear just once. The ten largest clones take up approximately 1.5% of the sample. This clone occurred once. This clone's antigen is unknown. No base-level quality is on record; no much larger clone is a single base apart. This sample comprised peripheral blood, obtained in the third trimester of pregnancy. The source is a female donor with multiple sclerosis, enrolled in a pregnancy study.

The CDR3 corresponds to CASSSTGFTDTQYF. The nucleotides read TGTGCCAGCAGCTCGACAGGGTTCACAGATACGCAGTATTTT. Recombination connected TRBV6-1 to TRBJ2-3; 7 central nucleotides agree with TRBD1. The germline V gene provides CDR1 MNHNS and CDR2 SASEGT. From cysteine to phenylalanine, the CDR3 is 14 amino acids long. Only the CDR3 DNA is retained, 42 bases long and in frame from the first base. The junction shows trimming of 6 bases on V and 2 bases on J, and the gene matches do not reach 5 bases of it.